This TCR beta chain was documented in a study of a mutant IDH1 vaccine in newly diagnosed glioma. Time point reported: baseline, week 1 (first vaccination visit). The treatment here: pre-vaccination baseline after standard-of-care therapy. Germline V CDR1 and CDR2: MNHEY, SVGAGI. The CDR3 extends over 12 amino acids. V lost 6 bases and J lost 9, with 12 bases in between. The assay was immunoSEQ multiplex PCR, and TCRdb's table has in-frame clones only and misses some. This sample has 70,000 to 100,000 clones, with over 75% found just once. The sequencing here drew on PBMCs, taken from a glioma patient treated with radiotherapy, temozolomide or both. This chain links TRBV6-5 with TRBJ2-1, with D hard to call. The TCR originated in a man aged 40-49 years with glioma. Some clones in this sample may be carry-over from other donors' samples. The CDR3 sequence: CASSSSVVEQFF. The CDR3 nucleotides are TGTGCCAGCAGCTCATCGGTTGTTGAGCAGTTCTTC.